Shown below are 29 T cell receptor beta chains from a single sample sequenced in a study of cytomegalovirus exposure and HLA in healthy donors. PCR employed 60 Vbeta and 13 Jbeta primers. Some clones are missing from TCRdb's copy, which holds only in-frame ones; the method was immunoSEQ multiplex PCR. This sample yields about 130,000 clones, of which over 75% are seen a single time; less than 6.5% belongs to the top ten. The sequenced material came from PBMCs. The receptors stem from a man aged 25-45 years in good health and CMV-seronegative.

This sequence joins TRBV29-1 and TRBJ1-2, with a tentative D call TRBD1 (5 bases). Trimming removed 3 bases at V and 6 bases at J, with 11 bases between. This CDR3 has 12 residues. Germline V lookup: CDR1 SQVTM, CDR2 ANQGSEA. CDR3 nucleotides: TGCAGCGTTGAGAGGCAGGGTGATGGCTACACCTTC. Amino acid sequence: CSVERQGDGYTF. The whole variable domain, filled in from reference TRBV29-1 and TRBJ1-2, reads SAVISQKPSRDICQRGTSLTIQCQVDSQVTMMFWYRQQPGQSLTLIATANQGSEATYESGFVIDKFPISRPNLTFSTLTVSNMSPEDSSIYLCSVERQGDGYTFGSGTRLTVV.

The rearrangement links TRBV4-3 to TRBJ1-3; perhaps TRBD1 as D (6 bases). Germline V gives CDR1 LGHNA, CDR2 YSLEER. Trimming stripped 1 base from V and 8 bases from J, with 12 bases between. The CDR3 totals 14 residues. CDR3 protein: CASSQGRGWDTIYF. The CDR3 coding sequence is TGCGCCAGCAGCCAAGGCAGGGGTTGGGACACCATATATTTT.

This chain connects TRBV21-1 to TRBJ2-1; TRBD1, as called in the table, went unchecked against the DNA. TRBV21-1 is classified as a pseudogene. This CDR3 comprises 15 residues. The CDR3 DNA is TGTGCCAGCAGCAAGGGCGTTCGCCCATATAGTGAGCAGTTCTTC. It translates to CASSKGVRPYSEQFF.

The chain employs TRBV5-1 and TRBJ2-5; TRBD2 matches at 7 bases. This CDR3 is built from 15 residues. CDR1 is SGHRS, CDR2 YFSETQ, per germline. V lost 0 bases to trimming and J lost 8 bases; unmatched junction nucleotides: 10. The CDR3, as DNA: TGCGCCAGCAGCTTGGCGGCTAGCGGAGGGGATACCCAGTACTTC. It is translated as CASSLAASGGDTQYF.

The count of this clone is one. J is TRBJ2-7 and V is TRBV5-1; D not certain. V gave up 0 bases and J gave up 3 bases, with 13 bases separating them. The length of the CDR3 is 15 residues. Germline CDR1 reads SGHRS; CDR2 reads YFSETQ. The DNA of the CDR3 is TGCGCCAGCAGCTTGGGTGGATCTGGAGTCTACGAGCAGTACTTC. As protein: CASSLGGSGVYEQYF.

The chain couples TRBV5-1 to TRBJ1-2; 7 nucleotides line up with TRBD1. CDR1 is SGHRS and CDR2 is YFSETQ in the germline V gene. V shed 0 bases, J shed 8 bases, and the junction held 7 bases outside the gene matches. The CDR3 runs to 14 residues. The CDR3 sequence is CASSLDEGALGYTF. CDR3 DNA: TGCGCCAGCAGCTTGGACGAGGGGGCGCTCGGCTACACCTTC.

The genes are TRBV29-1 and TRBJ2-1, with 7 nucleotides matching TRBD2. CDR1 and CDR2 from the germline V gene are SQVTM and ANQGSEA. CDR3 length equals 14 residues. Germline trimming cut 7 bases from V and 2 bases from J; bases unmatched to any gene: 8. As DNA, the CDR3 is TGCAGCGCCTCGGGGGGTTGGACCTACAATGAGCAGTTCTTC. It translates to CSASGGWTYNEQFF.

This clone appeared a few times. The rearrangement uses TRBV9 and TRBJ1-2; TRBD1 agrees at 8 bases. This CDR3 comprises 14 residues. V shed 3 bases, J shed 8 bases, and the junction held 9 bases outside the gene matches. The germline CDR1 and CDR2 sequences are SGDLS and YYNGEE. The CDR3 DNA is TGTGCCAGCAGCGCGCAGCGGACAGGGAAAGGCTACACCTTC. Its translation: CASSAQRTGKGYTF.

The rearrangement links TRBV7-2 to TRBJ2-3, with a weak D call TRBD2 (6 bases). The CDR3 is 13 amino acids. Between the trimmed V and J ends, which lost 5 bases and 7 bases, there was a span of 13 bases. Germline assignment: CDR1 SGHTA and CDR2 FQGNSA. CDR3 in amino acids: CASSPRLGNTQYF. In DNA form, the CDR3 reads TGTGCCAGCAGCCCTCGACTAGGCAATACGCAGTATTTT.

This clone was observed a handful of times. The rearrangement uses TRBV18 and TRBJ2-7, with 8 bases matching TRBD1. Germline values: CDR1 KGHSH, CDR2 LQKENI. The V and J ends lost 5 bases and 3 bases, in that order; junction bases with no gene match: 12. There are 16 residues in the CDR3. CDR3 in amino acids: CASSGQGHKVFYEQYF. DNA for the CDR3: TGTGCCAGCTCAGGACAGGGCCATAAAGTTTTCTACGAGCAGTACTTC.

This chain connects TRBV2 to TRBJ2-5; maybe TRBD1 (5 bases). Germline V lookup: CDR1 SNHLY, CDR2 FYNNEI. V was cut by 0 bases and J by 7 bases, with 15 bases left in between. CDR3 size: 15 residues. CDR3 amino acids: CASSEALQGSRTQYF. The CDR3 DNA follows: TGTGCCAGCAGTGAAGCGCTTCAGGGCTCGCGGACCCAGTACTTC.

Here the CDR3 reads CASSSTLAGSTDTQYF. In DNA form, the CDR3 reads TGTGCCAGCAGCTCAACCCTAGCGGGAAGCACAGATACGCAGTATTTT. The J gene is TRBJ2-3, the V gene TRBV7-2; 9 bases align to TRBD2. The CDR3 has 16 residues. Trimming removed 4 bases from V and 0 bases from J; junction bases left unmatched: 5. Germline CDR1 SGHTA, CDR2 FQGNSA. The full variable domain, its missing parts supplied by reference TRBV7-2 and TRBJ2-3, is GAGVSQSPSNKVTEKGKDVELRCDPISGHTALYWYRQSLGQGLEFLIYFQGNSAPDKSGLPSDRFSAERTGGSVSTLTIQRTQQEDSAVYLCASSSTLAGSTDTQYFGPGTRLTVL.

The chain couples TRBV10-1 to TRBJ2-3; 8 positions match TRBD2. The germline CDR1 and CDR2 sequences are WNHNN and SYGVQD (reference sequence). The trim removed 8 bases at V and 7 bases at J, leaving 14 bases unmatched. The CDR3 consists of 15 residues. DNA of the CDR3: TGCGCCAGCTCATCCGGGGGGGGCCTCCGAAATACGCAGTATTTT. Amino acids: CASSSGGGLRNTQYF.

The V and J genes are TRBV28 and TRBJ1-4; possible D gene TRBD1, 6 bases. V lost 4 bases and J lost 15, with 24 bases in between. Germline loops: CDR1 MDHEN, CDR2 SYDVKM. This CDR3 is 15 amino acids long. The CDR3 sequence: CASSSPGTRHSLMFF. DNA for the CDR3: TGTGCCAGCAGTTCCCCCGGGACACGGCACTCTCTTATGTTTTTT.

The CDR3: CASGEGTSYEQYF. The CDR3 DNA follows: TGCGCCAGCGGGGAGGGGACAAGCTACGAGCAGTACTTC. J is TRBJ2-7 and V is TRBV4-1; TRBD2 is a possible D gene (7 bases). Deletions cut 8 bases from V and 3 bases from J, with 14 bases between. Germline V lookup: CDR1 MGHRA, CDR2 YSYEKL. There are 13 residues in the CDR3.

This clone has just one count. CDR3 bases: TGCGCCAGCAGCTTCTCCGGGGGTGACTATGGCTACACCTTC. Encoded protein: CASSFSGGDYGYTF. The chain is built from TRBV5-1 and TRBJ1-2, with a tentative D call TRBD1 (5 bases). Germline V gives CDR1 SGHRS, CDR2 YFSETQ. Trimming removed 2 bases from V and 3 bases from J, with 11 bases in between. The CDR3 is made up of 14 amino acids. Complete variable domain (other parts from reference TRBV5-1 and TRBJ1-2): KAGVTQTPRYLIKTRGQQVTLSCSPISGHRSVSWYQQTPGQGLQFLFEYFSETQRNKGNFPGRFSGRQFSNSRSEMNVSTLELGDSALYLCASSFSGGDYGYTFGSGTRLTVV.

This clone was observed a handful of times. The chain recombines TRBV19 with TRBJ2-7; D possibly corresponds to TRBD2 (6 bases). Germline V gene lookup returns CDR1 LNHDA and CDR2 SQIVND (reference sequence). V gave up 3 bases and J gave up 2 bases, with 23 bases separating them. This CDR3 has 18 residues. Here the CDR3 DNA reads TGTGCCAGTAGTATTCGAGGGAGGCCCTGGGACCGCCCCTACGAGCAGTACTTC. Translation gives CASSIRGRPWDRPYEQYF.

This clone has just a few counts. The V call is TRBV29-1, the J call TRBJ1-3; the match to TRBD1 covers 10 bases. The germline V gene has CDR1 SQVTM and CDR2 ANQGSEA. J lost 4 bases, V lost 4 bases, and 4 bases had no gene match. The CDR3 extends over 14 amino acids. CDR3: CSVGDRGLGNTIYF. In DNA form, the CDR3 reads TGCAGCGTTGGGGACAGGGGTTTAGGAAACACCATATATTTT. The full variable domain, its missing parts supplied by reference TRBV29-1 and TRBJ1-3, is SAVISQKPSRDICQRGTSLTIQCQVDSQVTMMFWYRQQPGQSLTLIATANQGSEATYESGFVIDKFPISRPNLTFSTLTVSNMSPEDSSIYLCSVGDRGLGNTIYFGEGSWLTVV.

The gene calls are TRBV7-2 and TRBJ2-7; 7 bases are shared with TRBD1. V was pared by 3 bases and J by 0 bases, with 5 bases of the junction left unmatched. Germline-derived CDR1 and CDR2 are SGHTA and FQGNSA. This CDR3 spans 15 amino acids. In nucleotides, the CDR3 is TGTGCCAGCAGCTTTGGGACAGTTCCCTCCTACGAGCAGTACTTC. Amino acid sequence: CASSFGTVPSYEQYF.

In this sample, this clone turned up once. V and J are TRBV27 and TRBJ2-5, with TRBD2 matching 12 bases. CDR3 length: 15 amino acids. V dropped 3 bases and J dropped 4; count of bases not matched to a gene: 3. Per germline, CDR1 MNHEY and CDR2 SMNVEV (reference sequence). This CDR3 reads CASSLKGLAGETQYF. DNA for the CDR3: TGTGCCAGCAGTTTGAAGGGACTAGCGGGAGAGACCCAGTACTTC.

The chain links TRBV29-1 to TRBJ1-4, with 10 nucleotides matching TRBD1. After removal of 6 bases from V and 8 bases from J, the junction contained 9 bases not matched to a gene. The CDR3 length is 14 residues. The germline gives CDR1 SQVTM, CDR2 ANQGSEA. As DNA, the CDR3 is TGCAGCGTGAGGGACAGGGGCTATTGGGAAAAACTGTTTTTT. This translates into CSVRDRGYWEKLFF.

The chain recombines TRBV9 with TRBJ2-2; D remains unclear. Per germline, CDR1 SGDLS and CDR2 YYNGEE. Deletions cut 0 bases from V and 5 bases from J, with 11 bases between. This CDR3 is 15 amino acids long. CDR3 region: CASSVEWVGTGELFF. CDR3 coding DNA: TGTGCCAGCAGCGTAGAATGGGTCGGGACCGGGGAGCTGTTTTTT.

The genes are TRBV7-6 and TRBJ2-7; possible D gene TRBD2, 6 bases. The CDR3 length is 13 residues. Deletions cut 3 bases from V and 6 bases from J, with 12 bases between. The germline gives CDR1 SGHVS, CDR2 FNYEAQ. The CDR3 is CASSFGGGGEQYF. For the CDR3, the DNA is TGTGCCAGCAGCTTCGGGGGAGGAGGCGAGCAGTACTTC.

The chain has TRBV18 and TRBJ1-1; unclear D gene. CDR1 and CDR2 from the germline V gene are KGHSH and LQKENI. CDR3 length equals 13 residues. Trimming left V 2 bases short and J 2 bases short, with 6 bases between. The chain's CDR3 is CASSPGLNTEAFF. CDR3 in DNA: TGTGCCAGCTCACCAGGCCTTAACACTGAAGCTTTCTTT.

This clone was seen only a few times. This rearrangement joins TRBV4-3 to TRBJ1-1; D gene unclear. The V and J ends lost 0 bases and 7 bases respectively, with 12 bases between them. The CDR3 consists of 14 residues. CDR1 is LGHNA, CDR2 YSLEER, per germline. The DNA for the CDR3 is TGCGCCAGCAGCCAAGATCGGCAGGCCTTTGAAGCTTTCTTT. This encodes CASSQDRQAFEAFF.

A few counts support this clone. The J gene is TRBJ1-4, the V gene TRBV10-3; D unclear. Germline V gene lookup returns CDR1 ENHRY and CDR2 SYGVKD. CDR3 length: 14 residues. V was cut by 3 bases and J by 8 bases, with 13 bases left in between. CDR3 sequence: CAISDRGLQEKLFF. In DNA, the CDR3 is TGTGCCATCAGTGATCGAGGCCTCCAGGAAAAACTGTTTTTT.

This clone was found once. V and J are TRBV7-9 and TRBJ2-3; no clear D gene. The CDR3 covers 13 residues. The germline gives CDR1 SEHNR, CDR2 FQNEAQ (reference sequence). CDR3 bases: TGTTCCTACGACACAGACGTCAGAGATACGCAGTATTTT. Its protein is CSYDTDVRDTQYF.

The chain joins TRBV11-3 to TRBJ2-1; D call uncertain. This CDR3 is built from 13 residues. With 0 bases removed from V and 10 bases from J, the gap between germline ends came to 10 bases. Germline V CDR1 and CDR2: SGHNT, YENEEA. This chain's CDR3 is CASSLDHRSEQFF. The DNA of the CDR3 is TGTGCCAGCAGCTTAGATCATAGGAGCGAGCAGTTCTTC.

For the CDR3, the DNA is TGTGCCAGCAGCCGCGGACAGGGGGAGACCCAGTACTTC. Protein: CASSRGQGETQYF. V and J are TRBV7-3 and TRBJ2-5, with TRBD1 identical over 9 bases. The CDR3 length is 13 residues. The junction had 3 bases not matched to a gene; V was cut back by 5 bases and J by 5 bases. CDR1 and CDR2 (germline): SGHTA, FQGTGA. The full variable domain, its missing parts supplied by reference TRBV7-3 and TRBJ2-5, is GAGVSQTPSNKVTEKGKYVELRCDPISGHTALYWYRQSLGQGPEFLIYFQGTGAADDSGLPNDRFFAVRPEGSVSTLKIQRTERGDSAVYLCASSRGQGETQYFGPGTRLLVL.